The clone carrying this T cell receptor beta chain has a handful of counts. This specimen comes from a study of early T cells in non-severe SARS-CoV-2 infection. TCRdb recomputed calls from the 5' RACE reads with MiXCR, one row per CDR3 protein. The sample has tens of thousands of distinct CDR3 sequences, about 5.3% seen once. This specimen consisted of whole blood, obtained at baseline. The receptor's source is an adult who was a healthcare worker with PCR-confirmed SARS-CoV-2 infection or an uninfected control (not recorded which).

The CDR3, as DNA: TGCGCCAGCAGCTTGGCACAGTCGTACGAGCAGTACTTC. This gives the protein CASSLAQSYEQYF. The genes are TRBV5-1 and TRBJ2-7; D gene ambiguous. The V gene's germline CDR1 is SGHRS and CDR2 YFSETQ. V lost 0 bases and J lost 4, with 8 bases in between. CDR3 length: 13 residues.